The 23 T cell receptor beta chains below all came from one sample that was sequenced in a study of OX40 agonist ivuxolimab in advanced cancers. Assay: immunoSEQ multiplex PCR; the TCRdb copy retains only in-frame clones and omits some. The sample contains 45,000 to 60,000 clones, roughly 90% of which appear only once. The sample consisted of CD4+ or CD8+ T cells sorted from blood, taken in a trial of the OX40 agonist ivuxolimab. The receptors stem from an adult with an advanced solid tumor such as melanoma, head and neck, liver or kidney cancer.

The rearrangement links TRBV27 to TRBJ1-2; a possible D gene is TRBD1 (5 bases). CDR1 and CDR2 from the germline V gene are MNHEY and SMNVEV (reference sequence). Trimming removed 4 bases at V and 0 bases at J, with 15 bases between. The CDR3 is made up of 16 amino acids. CDR3 region: CASSYLGQGANYGYTF. In DNA, the CDR3 is TGTGCCAGCAGTTACCTCGGGCAGGGAGCTAACTATGGCTACACCTTC.

This chain joins TRBV18 and TRBJ1-2, with 10 bases that match TRBD1. CDR1 KGHSH and CDR2 LQKENI come from the germline V gene. Trimming took 2 bases from V and 5 from J; bases not matched to a gene: 2. This CDR3 has 14 amino acids. CDR3 nucleotides: TGTGCCAGCTCACCATCGGGACAGGGGTATGGCTACACCTTC. Its protein product is CASSPSGQGYGYTF.

This rearrangement joins TRBV7-9 to TRBJ1-1; the D gene is possibly TRBD1 (5 bases). CDR1 and CDR2 from the germline V gene are SEHNR and FQNEAQ (reference sequence). The CDR3 runs to 11 residues. DNA for the CDR3: TGTTCGGCAGGGACGAACACTGAAGCTTTCTTT. Its translation is CSAGTNTEAFF. The full variable domain, completed using reference TRBV7-9 and TRBJ1-1, is DTGVSQNPRHKITKRGQNVTFRCDPISEHNRLYWYRQTLGQGPEFLTYFQNEAQLEKSRLLSDRFSAERPKGSFSTLEIQRTEQGDSAMYLCSAGTNTEAFFGQGTRLTVV.

The J gene is TRBJ2-1, the V gene TRBV19, with a tentative D call TRBD2 (6 bases). Germline CDR1 and CDR2: LNHDA and SQIVND (reference sequence). V lost 4 bases and J 2 bases, leaving 12 bases between the germline ends. The CDR3 length is 15 residues. For the CDR3, the DNA is TGTGCCAGTAGTAGGGTGGGAGGAACCTACAATGAGCAGTTCTTC. Its protein is CASSRVGGTYNEQFF.

V usage is TRBV6-5 and J usage is TRBJ2-1; tentative D call: TRBD2 (5 bases). The CDR3 length is 14 residues. Germline values: CDR1 MNHEY, CDR2 SVGAGI. Trimming took off 8 bases at V and 7 bases at J, with 18 bases between the two ends. CDR3 DNA sequence: TGTGCCAGCGGGAAAAACGGGATTTTAAATGAGCAGTTCTTC. This codes for CASGKNGILNEQFF.

The chain links TRBV18 to TRBJ2-1; 8 positions agree with TRBD1. This CDR3 comprises 13 residues. The germline CDR1 and CDR2 sequences are KGHSH and LQKENI. The junction had 0 bases not matched to a gene; V was cut back by 3 bases and J by 5 bases. The CDR3 sequence is CASSPGQDNEQFF. In DNA form, the CDR3 reads TGTGCCAGCTCACCGGGACAGGACAATGAGCAGTTCTTC.

CDR3 sequence: CASSIRLAGPNEQFF. The DNA for the CDR3 is TGTGCCAGTAGTATTAGACTAGCGGGCCCCAATGAGCAGTTCTTC. The J gene is TRBJ2-1, the V gene TRBV19, with 10 bases matching TRBD2. Looked up from germline, CDR1 is LNHDA and CDR2 is SQIVND (reference sequence). The CDR3 is made up of 15 amino acids. V lost 3 bases, J lost 6 bases, and 5 bases stayed unmatched.

The CDR3 sequence: CASSSAGGSNTGELFF. The CDR3 DNA reads TGCGCCAGCAGCTCAGCGGGCGGCTCGAACACCGGGGAGCTGTTTTTT. The gene calls are TRBV5-1 and TRBJ2-2; D is possibly TRBD2 (6 bases). Germline CDR1 reads SGHRS; CDR2 reads YFSETQ. The CDR3 has 16 residues. V was trimmed by 3 bases and J by 0 bases, leaving 12 bases between them.

This clone was seen once. The rearrangement links TRBV10-3 to TRBJ2-5; D perhaps matches TRBD1 (6 bases). V was clipped by 4 bases and J by 4 bases, with 19 bases between them. Germline V gene data show CDR1 as ENHRY and CDR2 as SYGVKD. CDR3 length: 16 amino acids. The CDR3 DNA follows: TGTGCCATCAGTGGAGGGCTGGACAGTCGACGAGAGACCCAGTACTTC. Its translation is CAISGGLDSRRETQYF.

A single count supports this clone. The gene calls are TRBV28 and TRBJ1-1; 8 nucleotides agree with TRBD1. The ends lost 8 bases at V and 6 bases at J; junction bases unmatched: 8. CDR3 length: 13 residues. In germline, CDR1 is MDHEN, CDR2 SYDVKM. In DNA, the CDR3 is TGTGCCAGCCGACAGGGGATTGGGGCTGAAGCTTTCTTT. Amino acids: CASRQGIGAEAFF.

The chain employs TRBV5-1 and TRBJ2-1; the match to TRBD2 covers 10 bases. V lost 2 bases and J lost 3; bases outside the gene matches: 2. The V gene's germline CDR1 is SGHRS and CDR2 YFSETQ. The CDR3 has 15 residues. This CDR3 reads CASSLSSGSYNEQFF. In DNA, the CDR3 is TGCGCCAGCAGCTTATCTAGCGGGAGCTACAATGAGCAGTTCTTC.

The chain couples TRBV4-1 to TRBJ2-1; D is undetermined. V was trimmed by 0 bases and J by 4 bases, leaving 10 bases between them. The germline gives CDR1 MGHRA, CDR2 YSYEKL. This CDR3 has 15 residues. CDR3 amino acids: CASSQDRKLYNEQFF. The CDR3 DNA sequence: TGCGCCAGCAGCCAAGATAGGAAGCTATACAATGAGCAGTTCTTC.

V gene TRBV28 combines with J gene TRBJ1-1, with 8 positions matching TRBD1. Germline-derived CDR1 and CDR2 are MDHEN and SYDVKM. The CDR3 is 15 residues long. V shed 4 bases and J 4 bases; nucleotides not matched to a gene: 8. CDR3 bases: TGTGCCAGCAGTTACGTTACACAGGGGGTCACTGAAGCTTTCTTT. This encodes CASSYVTQGVTEAFF.

The chain has TRBV6-5 and TRBJ1-2; D might be TRBD1 (6 bases). The V end lost 0 bases, the J end lost 4 bases, and 12 bases lay between the germline ends. In germline, CDR1 is MNHEY, CDR2 SVGAGI. The CDR3 extends over 15 amino acids. The CDR3 sequence: CASSYSTGFGYGYTF. CDR3 nucleotides: TGTGCCAGCAGTTACTCCACAGGGTTTGGCTATGGCTACACCTTC.

The chain recombines TRBV28 with TRBJ2-7; D might be TRBD2 (5 bases). The CDR3 totals 12 residues. CDR1 MDHEN and CDR2 SYDVKM come from the germline V gene. The germline V and J ends were trimmed by 6 bases and 2 bases, with 8 bases remaining between them. The CDR3 protein is CASREVAYEQYF. CDR3 nucleotide sequence: TGTGCCAGCAGGGAGGTGGCCTACGAGCAGTACTTC.

The chain joins TRBV7-9 to TRBJ2-1, with D unclear. Germline loops: CDR1 SEHNR, CDR2 FQNEAQ (reference sequence). This CDR3 is built from 14 residues. V was shortened by 2 bases and J by 5 bases, with 10 bases between the two germline ends. CDR3 region: CASSLMNSDNEQFF. The CDR3 DNA reads TGTGCCAGCAGCTTAATGAACAGTGACAATGAGCAGTTCTTC. Together with reference TRBV7-9 and TRBJ2-1, the CDR3 gives the full variable domain: DTGVSQNPRHKITKRGQNVTFRCDPISEHNRLYWYRQTLGQGPEFLTYFQNEAQLEKSRLLSDRFSAERPKGSFSTLEIQRTEQGDSAMYLCASSLMNSDNEQFFGPGTRLTVL.

V gene TRBV27 combines with J gene TRBJ1-3; 10 positions agree with TRBD1. Trimming took 2 bases from V and 2 from J; bases not matched to a gene: 0. The CDR3 contains 15 residues. CDR1 and CDR2 from the germline V gene are MNHEY and SMNVEV (reference sequence). The CDR3 bases are TGTGCCAGCAGTTTAGGGACAGGGGCTGGAAACACCATATATTTT. This gives the protein CASSLGTGAGNTIYF.

This clone was counted only a few times. In DNA, the CDR3 is TGCGCCAGCAGTCCCGGGCCGGGGGGCAATCAGCCCCAGCATTTT. This translates into CASSPGPGGNQPQHF. V is TRBV5-1 and J is TRBJ1-5, with a possible D match to TRBD1 (5 bases). Germline CDR1 reads SGHRS; CDR2 reads YFSETQ. The CDR3 spans 15 residues. Trimming shortened V by 5 bases and J by 2 bases, and 14 bases separated the two germline ends.

The chain employs TRBV19 and TRBJ1-1, with 9 bases fitting TRBD1. This CDR3 comprises 14 residues. The germline V gene encodes CDR1 LNHDA and CDR2 SQIVND (reference sequence). J was trimmed by 1 base and V by 8 bases; bases with no gene match: 5. In DNA form, the CDR3 reads TGTGCCAGTGAACCGGGACAGGGGAACACTGAAGCTTTCTTT. The encoded protein is CASEPGQGNTEAFF.

V usage is TRBV18 and J usage is TRBJ1-1; the match to TRBD1 covers 8 bases. V dropped 1 base and J dropped 4; count of bases not matched to a gene: 5. CDR1 and CDR2 (germline): KGHSH, LQKENI. The length of the CDR3 is 15 residues. The CDR3 here is CASSPLDTGGTEAFF. DNA of the CDR3: TGTGCCAGCTCACCACTGGACACAGGGGGCACTGAAGCTTTCTTT.

This rearrangement joins TRBV18 to TRBJ2-7; 11 bases match TRBD2. Losses at the gene ends were 3 bases for V and 1 base for J; bases not matched to a gene: 8. This CDR3 is built from 17 residues. Germline V lookup: CDR1 KGHSH, CDR2 LQKENI. CDR3 sequence: CASSPAALAGGSYEQYF. The CDR3 DNA follows: TGTGCCAGCTCACCCGCCGCCCTAGCGGGAGGATCCTACGAGCAGTACTTC.

This chain joins TRBV11-2 and TRBJ1-2, with D hard to call. The CDR3 sequence is 12 residues long. Trimming cost V 2 bases and J 6 bases, with 7 bases left between them. Germline CDR1 SGHAT, CDR2 FQNNGV. CDR3 in DNA: TGTGCCAGCAGCTTACGTGGAAATGGCTACACCTTC. Encoded protein: CASSLRGNGYTF.

The chain combines TRBV4-3 with TRBJ1-2; TRBD1 is a possible D gene (5 bases). The germline V gene encodes CDR1 LGHNA and CDR2 YSLEER. V was pared by 3 bases and J by 0 bases, with 14 bases between. This CDR3 contains 16 residues. The CDR3 DNA is TGCGCCAGCAGCCAGGCGCTGCCAGGGACTAACTATGGCTACACCTTC. Translation: CASSQALPGTNYGYTF.